This TCR beta chain was profiled in a study of blood T cell repertoires in COVID-19. Across the study: Both acute and convalescent COVID-19 samples were obtained from the United States, Italy and Spain. From T cells, B-cell-depleted T cells, or PBMCs came the material, which was cDNA or gDNA.

The CDR3 loop spans 14 amino acids. Unmatched junction bases numbered 5, after V lost 1 base and J lost 7 bases. CDR1 LGHNT and CDR2 FRNRAP come from the germline V gene. Followed over time, Seattle patients had been enrolled while infection was active. In the authors' methods: From reference gene primer amplification, estimates of nucleated cell counts were derived. Clones were sequenced by immunoSEQ multiplex PCR, and TCRdb holds only the in-frame ones, with some missing. V and J calls and clone size are given by that table; D and trimming were obtained from the DNA. The sample includes 40,000 to 60,000 clones, just over 85% of them seen just once.

Sequences were obtained from peripheral blood. The chain recombines TRBV12-5 with TRBJ2-3; 7 nucleotides agree with TRBD1. The source of this sequence is a woman older than 75 with COVID-19, enrolled during active disease. The CDR3, as DNA: TGTGCTAGTGGTTTGGAACAGGGGTTGCATACGCAGTATTTT. Translated: CASGLEQGLHTQYF.